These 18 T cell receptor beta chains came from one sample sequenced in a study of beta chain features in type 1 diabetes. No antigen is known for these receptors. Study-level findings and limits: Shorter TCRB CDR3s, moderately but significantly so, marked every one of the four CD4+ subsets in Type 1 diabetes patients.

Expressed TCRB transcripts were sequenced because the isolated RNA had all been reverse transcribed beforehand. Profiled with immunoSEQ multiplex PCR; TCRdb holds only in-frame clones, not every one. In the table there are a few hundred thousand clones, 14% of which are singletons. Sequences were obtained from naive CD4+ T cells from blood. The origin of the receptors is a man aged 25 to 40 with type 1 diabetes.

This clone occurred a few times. Here the CDR3 DNA reads TGCAGTGGGCGGGGGCATAATGAGCAGTTCTTC. Its translation is CSGRGHNEQFF. The chain has TRBV20-1 and TRBJ2-1, with D possibly being TRBD2 (7 bases). CDR1 and CDR2 from the germline V gene are DFQATT and SNEGSKA (reference sequence). The CDR3 is 11 residues long. V shed 7 bases and J shed 7 bases, with 11 bases lying between them.

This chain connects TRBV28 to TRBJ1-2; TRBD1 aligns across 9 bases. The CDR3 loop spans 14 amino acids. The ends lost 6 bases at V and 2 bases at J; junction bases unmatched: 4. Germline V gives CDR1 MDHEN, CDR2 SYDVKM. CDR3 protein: CASSHGQGNYGYTF. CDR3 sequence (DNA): TGTGCCAGCAGCCACGGACAGGGGAACTATGGCTACACCTTC.

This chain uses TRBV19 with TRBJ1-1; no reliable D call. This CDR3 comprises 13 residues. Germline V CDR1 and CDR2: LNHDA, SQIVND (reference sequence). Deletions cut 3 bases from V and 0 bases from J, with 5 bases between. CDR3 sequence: CASSMTVNTEAFF. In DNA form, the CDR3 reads TGTGCCAGTAGTATGACTGTGAACACTGAAGCTTTCTTT.

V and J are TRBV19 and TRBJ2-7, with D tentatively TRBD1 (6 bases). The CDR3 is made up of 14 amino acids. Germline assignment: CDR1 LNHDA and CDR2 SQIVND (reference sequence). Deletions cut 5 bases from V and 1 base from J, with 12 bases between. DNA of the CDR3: TGTGCCAGTAGTGTACTTGGACAGTCCTACGAGCAGTACTTC. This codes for CASSVLGQSYEQYF.

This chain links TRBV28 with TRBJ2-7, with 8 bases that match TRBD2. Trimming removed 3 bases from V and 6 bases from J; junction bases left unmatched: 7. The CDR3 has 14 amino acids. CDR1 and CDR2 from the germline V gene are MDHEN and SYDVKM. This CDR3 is CASSLQAGVVEQYF. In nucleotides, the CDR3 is TGTGCCAGCAGTTTGCAAGCGGGAGTGGTCGAGCAGTACTTC.

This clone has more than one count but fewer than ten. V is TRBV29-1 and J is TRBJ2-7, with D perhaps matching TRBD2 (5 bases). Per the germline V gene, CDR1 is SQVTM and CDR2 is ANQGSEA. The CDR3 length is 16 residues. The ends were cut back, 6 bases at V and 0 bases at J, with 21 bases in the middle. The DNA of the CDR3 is TGCAGCGTACAGTTGAGAGAGGGCCCGAGCTCCTACGAGCAGTACTTC. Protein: CSVQLREGPSSYEQYF.

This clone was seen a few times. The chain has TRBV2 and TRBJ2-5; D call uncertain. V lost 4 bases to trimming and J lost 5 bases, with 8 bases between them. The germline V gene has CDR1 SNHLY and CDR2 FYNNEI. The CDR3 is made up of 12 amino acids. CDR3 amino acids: CASSGLVETQYF. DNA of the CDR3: TGTGCCAGCAGTGGACTGGTCGAGACCCAGTACTTC.

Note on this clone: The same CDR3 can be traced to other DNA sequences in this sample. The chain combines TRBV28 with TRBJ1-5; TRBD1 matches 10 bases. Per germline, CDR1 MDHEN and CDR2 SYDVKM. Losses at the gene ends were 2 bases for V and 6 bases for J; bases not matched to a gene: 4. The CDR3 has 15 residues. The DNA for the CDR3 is TGTGCCAGCAGTTTAGGGACAGGGGTAGGTCAGCCCCAGCATTTT. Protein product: CASSLGTGVGQPQHF. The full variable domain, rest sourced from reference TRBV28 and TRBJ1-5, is DVKVTQSSRYLVKRTGEKVFLECVQDMDHENMFWYRQDPGLGLRLIYFSYDVKMKEKGDIPEGYSVSREKKERFSLILESASTNQTSMYLCASSLGTGVGQPQHFGDGTRLSIL.

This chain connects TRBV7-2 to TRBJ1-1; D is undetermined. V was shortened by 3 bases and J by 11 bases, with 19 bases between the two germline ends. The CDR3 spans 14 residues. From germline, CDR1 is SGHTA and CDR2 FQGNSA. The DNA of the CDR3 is TGTGCCAGCAGCTTTAATGTGGGCCCTCCTTGGGCTTTCTTT. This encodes CASSFNVGPPWAFF.

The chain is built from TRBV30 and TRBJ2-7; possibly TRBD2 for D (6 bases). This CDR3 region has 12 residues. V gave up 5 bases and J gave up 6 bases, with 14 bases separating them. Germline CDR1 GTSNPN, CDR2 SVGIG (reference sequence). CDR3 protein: CAWGEAAVEQYF. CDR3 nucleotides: TGTGCCTGGGGGGAGGCTGCGGTCGAGCAGTACTTC.

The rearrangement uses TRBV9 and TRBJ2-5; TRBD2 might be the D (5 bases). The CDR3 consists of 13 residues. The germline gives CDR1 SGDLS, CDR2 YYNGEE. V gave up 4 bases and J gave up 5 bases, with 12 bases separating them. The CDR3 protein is CASSPGGLETQYF. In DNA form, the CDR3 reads TGTGCCAGCAGCCCCGGCGGGCTGGAGACCCAGTACTTC.

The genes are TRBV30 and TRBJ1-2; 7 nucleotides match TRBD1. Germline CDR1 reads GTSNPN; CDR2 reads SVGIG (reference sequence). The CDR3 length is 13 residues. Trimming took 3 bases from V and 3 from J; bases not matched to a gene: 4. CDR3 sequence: CAWRGTGDYGYTF. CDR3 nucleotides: TGTGCCTGGAGGGGAACAGGGGACTATGGCTACACCTTC.

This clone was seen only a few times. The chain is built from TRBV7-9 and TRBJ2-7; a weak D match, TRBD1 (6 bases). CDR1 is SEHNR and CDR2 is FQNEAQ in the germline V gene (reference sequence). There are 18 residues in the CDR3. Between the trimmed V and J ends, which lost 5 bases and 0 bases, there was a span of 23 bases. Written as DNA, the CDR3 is TGTGCCAGCAGCAACACACCAACAGGGTCCGAAAGCTCCTACGAGCAGTACTTC. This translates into CASSNTPTGSESSYEQYF. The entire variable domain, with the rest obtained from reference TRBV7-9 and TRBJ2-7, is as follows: DTGVSQNPRHKITKRGQNVTFRCDPISEHNRLYWYRQTLGQGPEFLTYFQNEAQLEKSRLLSDRFSAERPKGSFSTLEIQRTEQGDSAMYLCASSNTPTGSESSYEQYFGPGTRLTVT.

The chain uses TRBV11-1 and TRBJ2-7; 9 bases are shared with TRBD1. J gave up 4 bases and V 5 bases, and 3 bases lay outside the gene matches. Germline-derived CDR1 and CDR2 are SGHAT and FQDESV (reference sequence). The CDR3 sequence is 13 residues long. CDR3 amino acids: CASSQDRGYEQYF. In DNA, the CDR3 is TGTGCCAGCAGCCAGGACAGGGGATACGAGCAGTACTTC.

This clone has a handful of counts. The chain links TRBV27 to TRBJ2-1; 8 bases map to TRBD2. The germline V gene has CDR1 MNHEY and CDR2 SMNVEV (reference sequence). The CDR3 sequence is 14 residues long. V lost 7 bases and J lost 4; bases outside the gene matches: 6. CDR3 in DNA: TGTGCCAGCACCGAGTCGGGAGGGTACAATGAGCAGTTCTTC. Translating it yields CASTESGGYNEQFF.

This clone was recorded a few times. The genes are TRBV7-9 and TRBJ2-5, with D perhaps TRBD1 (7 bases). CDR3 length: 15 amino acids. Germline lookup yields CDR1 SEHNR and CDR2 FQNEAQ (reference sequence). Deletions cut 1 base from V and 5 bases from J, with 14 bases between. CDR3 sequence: CASSLEEGAWETQYF. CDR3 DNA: TGTGCCAGCAGCTTAGAGGAGGGGGCATGGGAGACCCAGTACTTC.

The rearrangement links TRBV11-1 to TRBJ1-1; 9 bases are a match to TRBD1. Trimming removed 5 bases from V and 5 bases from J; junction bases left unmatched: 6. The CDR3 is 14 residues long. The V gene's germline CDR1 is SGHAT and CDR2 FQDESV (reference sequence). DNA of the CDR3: TGTGCCAGCAGCCTCGGACAGGGGCGGACTGAAGCTTTCTTT. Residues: CASSLGQGRTEAFF.

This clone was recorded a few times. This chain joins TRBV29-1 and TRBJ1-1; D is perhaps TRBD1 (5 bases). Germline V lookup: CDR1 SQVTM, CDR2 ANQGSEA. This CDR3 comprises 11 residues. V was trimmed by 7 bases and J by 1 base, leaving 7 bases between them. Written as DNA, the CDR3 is TGCAGCGCCCAGGGGAACACTGAAGCTTTCTTT. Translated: CSAQGNTEAFF.